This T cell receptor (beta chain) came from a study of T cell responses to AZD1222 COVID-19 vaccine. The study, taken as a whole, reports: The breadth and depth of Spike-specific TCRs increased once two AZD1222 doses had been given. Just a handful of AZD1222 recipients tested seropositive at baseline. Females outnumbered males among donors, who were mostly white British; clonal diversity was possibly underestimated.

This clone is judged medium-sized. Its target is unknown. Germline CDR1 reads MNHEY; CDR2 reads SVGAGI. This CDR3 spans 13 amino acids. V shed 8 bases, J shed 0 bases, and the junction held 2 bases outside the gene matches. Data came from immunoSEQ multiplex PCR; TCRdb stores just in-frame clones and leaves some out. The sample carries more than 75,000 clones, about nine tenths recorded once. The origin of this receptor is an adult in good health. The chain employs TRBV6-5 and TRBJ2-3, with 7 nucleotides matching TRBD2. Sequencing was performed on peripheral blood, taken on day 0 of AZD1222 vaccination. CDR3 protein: CASWRGSTDTQYF. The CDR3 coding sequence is TGTGCCAGCTGGCGGGGGAGCACAGATACGCAGTATTTT.